A selection of T cell receptor beta chains follows, all from one sample in a study of cytomegalovirus exposure and HLA in healthy donors. The protocol was immunoSEQ multiplex PCR, while the TCRdb copy is restricted to in-frame clones and leaves out a portion. In the table there are under 70,000 clones, around 63% of which are singletons. The sample comprised PBMCs. These receptors all come from a woman aged 25-40 years in good health and CMV-seronegative. Each CDR3 is given with its conserved first and last residue. Fields, in order: J gene, V gene, D gene, clone size, CDR3 protein, CDR3 DNA. The D gene is left open where the match is weak. For some rows the clone size is stated as once, few or many, or as a class when expanded; others skip it.

TRBJ1-2 | TRBV6-6 | NA | NA | CASSRQESSYGYTF | TGTGCCAGCAGTCGACAGGAATCATCTTACGGCTACACCTTC
TRBJ2-3 | TRBV6-1 | TRBD1 | NA | CASSTGGDGTDTQYF | TGTGCCAGCAGTACAGGGGGCGATGGCACAGATACGCAGTATTTT
TRBJ1-1 | TRBV19 | NA | NA | CASRQARGLAEAFF | TGTGCCAGTAGGCAGGCGAGAGGGCTCGCTGAAGCTTTCTTT
TRBJ2-5 | TRBV5-4 | TRBD1 | NA | CASSLVSGGETQYF | TGTGCCAGCAGCTTGGTTTCAGGGGGAGAGACCCAGTACTTC
TRBJ2-5 | TRBV5-1 | TRBD1 | once | CASSPTGGIETQYF | TGCGCCAGCAGCCCGACAGGGGGTATTGAGACCCAGTACTTC
TRBJ1-6 | TRBV7-2 | TRBD1 | NA | CASSQGQGVSPLHF | TGTGCCAGCAGCCAAGGACAGGGGGTTTCACCCCTCCACTTT
TRBJ2-1 | TRBV27 | TRBD1 | NA | CASSLGPGQGYNEQFF | TGTGCCAGCAGTCTAGGGCCGGGACAGGGGTACAATGAGCAGTTCTTC
TRBJ1-1 | TRBV7-9 | NA | NA | CASSTSQGTQAFF | TGTGCCAGCAGCACCTCCCAGGGGACGCAAGCTTTCTTT
TRBJ2-6 | TRBV6-1 | NA | NA | CASSVRVGGAGANVLTF | TGTGCCAGCAGTGTCCGGGTGGGGGGTGCTGGGGCCAACGTCCTGACTTTC
TRBJ2-7 | TRBV5-4 | NA | once | CASSLVGDEQYF | TGTGCCAGCAGCTTGGTCGGGGACGAGCAGTACTTC
TRBJ2-3 | TRBV5-1 | TRBD2 | NA | CASRAGLAGADTQYF | TGCGCCAGCAGGGCGGGCCTAGCGGGGGCAGATACGCAGTATTTT
TRBJ1-6 | TRBV5-4 | TRBD1 | NA | CASSPGTGVENSPLHF | TGTGCCAGCAGCCCCGGGACAGGGGTTGAGAATTCACCCCTCCACTTT
TRBJ2-5 | TRBV19 | TRBD2 | NA | CASSTSISGGQETQYF | TGTGCCAGTAGTACGTCAATTAGCGGGGGACAAGAGACCCAGTACTTC
TRBJ1-6 | TRBV6-6 | TRBD1 | few | CASSFMTGTSPLHF | TGTGCCAGCAGTTTCATGACAGGGACTTCACCCCTCCACTTT
TRBJ2-2 | TRBV19 | TRBD1 | NA | CASTQQGGTGELFF | TGTGCCAGTACCCAACAGGGGGGTACCGGGGAGCTGTTTTTT
TRBJ2-7 | TRBV10-3 | TRBD1 | NA | CAISDPGTGAYEQYF | TGTGCCATCAGTGACCCCGGGACAGGGGCCTACGAGCAGTACTTC
TRBJ2-7 | TRBV7-6 | NA | few | CASSSLQGTSGEQYF | TGTGCCAGCAGCTCCCTCCAGGGGACAAGTGGCGAGCAGTACTTC
TRBJ2-5 | TRBV5-6 | TRBD2 | NA | CASSLGLAGETQYF | TGTGCCAGCAGCTTGGGACTAGCGGGTGAGACCCAGTACTTC